Listed here is a single T cell receptor beta chain. What it recognizes is unknown. V lost 2 bases and J lost 2, with 13 bases in between. Germline lookup yields CDR1 KGHSH and CDR2 LQKENI. The CDR3 contains 16 residues. The method was immunoSEQ multiplex PCR; TCRdb's version includes in-frame clones alone and lacks a portion of them. The sample lists approximately 86,000 clones, 70% to 90% occurring once. This sample stems from a study of radiation and T cells in renal cell carcinoma. Time point given: blood 4 weeks post-SBRT, at nephrectomy. Treatment specified: 15 Gy SBRT to primary tumor, nephrectomy 4 weeks later. Study-wide points: From baseline, blood top tumor clonotypes peaked at 2 weeks post-radiation.

This receptor was obtained from a man in his fifties with renal cell carcinoma. V usage is TRBV18 and J usage is TRBJ2-1; the D gene is possibly TRBD1 (5 bases). The input for sequencing was blood, taken from a patient whose treatment included radiotherapy and nephrectomy. CDR3 residues: CASSPVLQGTYNEQFF. The CDR3 DNA reads TGTGCCAGCTCACCAGTCCTTCAGGGTACCTACAATGAGCAGTTCTTC.